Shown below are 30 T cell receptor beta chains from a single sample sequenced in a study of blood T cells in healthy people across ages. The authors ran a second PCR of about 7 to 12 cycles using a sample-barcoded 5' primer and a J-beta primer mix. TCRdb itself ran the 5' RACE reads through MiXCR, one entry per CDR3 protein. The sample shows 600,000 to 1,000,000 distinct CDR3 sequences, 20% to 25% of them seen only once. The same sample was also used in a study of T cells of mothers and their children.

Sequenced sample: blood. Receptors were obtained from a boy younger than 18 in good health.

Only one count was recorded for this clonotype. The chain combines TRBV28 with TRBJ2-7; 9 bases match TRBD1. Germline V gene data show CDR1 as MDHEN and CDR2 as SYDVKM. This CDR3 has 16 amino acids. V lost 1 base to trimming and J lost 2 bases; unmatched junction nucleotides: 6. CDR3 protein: CASSLYGQGRTYEQYF. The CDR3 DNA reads TGTGCCAGCAGTTTATACGGACAGGGGAGGACCTACGAGCAGTACTTC.

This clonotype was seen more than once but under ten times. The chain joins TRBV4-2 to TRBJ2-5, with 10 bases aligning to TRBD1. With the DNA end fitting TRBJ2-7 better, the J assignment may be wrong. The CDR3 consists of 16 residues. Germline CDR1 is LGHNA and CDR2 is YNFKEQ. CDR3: CASSQRDRGSPYEQYF. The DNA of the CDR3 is TGTGCCAGCAGCCAGAGGGACAGGGGTTCTCCCTACGAGCAGTACTTC.

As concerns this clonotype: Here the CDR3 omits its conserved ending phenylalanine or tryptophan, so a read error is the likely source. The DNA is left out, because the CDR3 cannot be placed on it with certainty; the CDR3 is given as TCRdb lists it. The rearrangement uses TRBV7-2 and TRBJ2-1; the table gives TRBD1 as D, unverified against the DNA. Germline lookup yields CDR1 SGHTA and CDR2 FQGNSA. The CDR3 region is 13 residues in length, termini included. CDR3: CASSLHRDAPLLL.

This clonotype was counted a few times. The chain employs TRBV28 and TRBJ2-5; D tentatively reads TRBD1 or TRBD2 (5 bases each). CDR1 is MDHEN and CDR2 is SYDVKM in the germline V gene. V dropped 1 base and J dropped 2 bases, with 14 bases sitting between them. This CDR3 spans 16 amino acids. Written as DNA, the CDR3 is TGTGCCAGCAGTTTATTCGGGACCGGGAATCAAGAGACCCAGTACTTC. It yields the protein CASSLFGTGNQETQYF.

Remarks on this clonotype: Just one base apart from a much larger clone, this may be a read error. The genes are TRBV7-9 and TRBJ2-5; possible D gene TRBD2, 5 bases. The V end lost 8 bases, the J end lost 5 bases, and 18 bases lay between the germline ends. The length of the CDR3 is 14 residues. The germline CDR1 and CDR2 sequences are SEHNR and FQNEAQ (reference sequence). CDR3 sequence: CASGPTGLGETQYF. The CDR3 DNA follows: TGTGCCAGCGGCCCAACCGGACTGGGGGAGACCCAGTACTTC.

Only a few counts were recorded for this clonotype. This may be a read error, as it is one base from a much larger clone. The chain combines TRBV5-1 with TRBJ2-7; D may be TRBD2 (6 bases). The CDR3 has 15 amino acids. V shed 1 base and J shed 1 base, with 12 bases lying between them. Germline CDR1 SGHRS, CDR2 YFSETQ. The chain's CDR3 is CASSLTGVSSYEQYF. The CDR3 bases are TGCGCCAGCAGCTTGACGGGGGTTTCATCCTACGAGCAGTACTTC.

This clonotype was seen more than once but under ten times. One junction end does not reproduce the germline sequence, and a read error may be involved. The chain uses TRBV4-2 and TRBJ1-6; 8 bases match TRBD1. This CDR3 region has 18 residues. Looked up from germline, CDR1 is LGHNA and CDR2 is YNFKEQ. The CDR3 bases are TGTGCCAGCAGCCAAAAGACCAGGGGGCCCTCCTATAATTCACCCCTCCATTTT. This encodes CASSQKTRGPSYNSPLHF.

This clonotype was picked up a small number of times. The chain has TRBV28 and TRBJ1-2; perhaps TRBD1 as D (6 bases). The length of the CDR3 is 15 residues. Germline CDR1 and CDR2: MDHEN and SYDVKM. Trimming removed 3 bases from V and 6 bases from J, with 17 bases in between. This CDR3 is CASSFAGHEGDGYTF. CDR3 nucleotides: TGTGCCAGCAGTTTTGCGGGACATGAGGGGGATGGCTACACCTTC.

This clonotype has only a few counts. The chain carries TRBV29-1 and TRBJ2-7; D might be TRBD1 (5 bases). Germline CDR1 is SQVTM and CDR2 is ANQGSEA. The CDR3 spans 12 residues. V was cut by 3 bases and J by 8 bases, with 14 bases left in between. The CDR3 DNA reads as TGCAGCGTTGACAGTACCTTGGGGCAGCAGTACTTC. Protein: CSVDSTLGQQYF.

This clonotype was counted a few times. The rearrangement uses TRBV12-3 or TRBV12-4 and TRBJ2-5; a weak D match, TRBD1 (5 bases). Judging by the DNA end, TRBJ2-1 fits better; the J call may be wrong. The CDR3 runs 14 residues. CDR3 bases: TGTGCCAGCAGCGACGGACACAGTCGCAATGAGCAGTTCTTC. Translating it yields CASSDGHSRNEQFF.

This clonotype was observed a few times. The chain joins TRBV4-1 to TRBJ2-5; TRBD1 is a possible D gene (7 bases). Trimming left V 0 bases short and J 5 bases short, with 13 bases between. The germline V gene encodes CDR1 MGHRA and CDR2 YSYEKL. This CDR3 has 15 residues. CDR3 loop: CASSQELARGETQYF. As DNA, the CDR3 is TGCGCCAGCAGCCAAGAACTAGCCAGGGGGGAGACCCAGTACTTC.

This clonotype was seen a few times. CDR3 in amino acids: CASSPQLAGGTEAGELFF. The CDR3 DNA is TGTGCCAGCAGCCCTCAACTAGCGGGGGGGACGGAAGCCGGGGAGCTGTTTTTT. The gene calls are TRBV6-2 or TRBV6-3 and TRBJ2-2, with TRBD2 identical over 13 bases. V lost 6 bases and J lost 6; bases outside the gene matches: 13. There are 18 residues in the CDR3. Germline loops: CDR1 MNHEY, CDR2 SVGEGT.

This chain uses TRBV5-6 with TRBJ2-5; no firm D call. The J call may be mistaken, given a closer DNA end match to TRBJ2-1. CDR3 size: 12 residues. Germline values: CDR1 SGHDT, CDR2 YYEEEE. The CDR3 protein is CASSLFSSEQFF. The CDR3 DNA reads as TGTGCCAGCAGCTTGTTTAGCAGTGAGCAGTTCTTC.

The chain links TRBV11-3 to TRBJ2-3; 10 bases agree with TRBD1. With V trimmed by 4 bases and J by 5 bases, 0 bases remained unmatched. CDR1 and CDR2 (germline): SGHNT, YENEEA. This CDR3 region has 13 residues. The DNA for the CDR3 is TGTGCCAGCAGCTGGACAGGGGGAGATACGCAGTATTTT. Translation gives CASSWTGGDTQYF.

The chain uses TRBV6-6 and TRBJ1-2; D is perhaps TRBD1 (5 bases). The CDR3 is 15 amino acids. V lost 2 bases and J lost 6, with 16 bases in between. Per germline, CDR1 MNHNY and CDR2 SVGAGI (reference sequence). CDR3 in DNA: TGTGCCAGCAGTTACGGCTTGCAGGGTGAGGATGGCTACACCTTC. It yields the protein CASSYGLQGEDGYTF.

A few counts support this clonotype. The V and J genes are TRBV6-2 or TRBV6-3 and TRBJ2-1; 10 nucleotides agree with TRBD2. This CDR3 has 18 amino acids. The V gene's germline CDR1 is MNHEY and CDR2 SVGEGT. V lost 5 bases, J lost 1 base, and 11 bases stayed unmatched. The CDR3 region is CASSHYLTSGLSYNEQFF. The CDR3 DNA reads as TGTGCCAGCAGTCACTACTTGACTAGCGGGCTATCCTACAATGAGCAGTTCTTC.

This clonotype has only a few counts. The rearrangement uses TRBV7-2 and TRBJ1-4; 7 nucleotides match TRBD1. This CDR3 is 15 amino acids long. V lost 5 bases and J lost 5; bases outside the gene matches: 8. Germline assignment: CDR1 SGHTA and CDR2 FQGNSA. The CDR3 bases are TGTGCCAGCAGCAAACGTCCACAGGGGAATGAAAAACTGTTTTTT. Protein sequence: CASSKRPQGNEKLFF.

The CDR3 DNA sequence: TGTGCCAGCAGCCCCGGGGGGCTGGTCACAGATACGCAGTATTTT. Protein: CASSPGGLVTDTQYF. The chain is built from TRBV27 and TRBJ2-3, with D perhaps matching TRBD2 (7 bases). The CDR3 loop spans 15 amino acids. Germline V CDR1 and CDR2: MNHEY, SMNVEV (reference sequence). Trimming took 6 bases from V and 2 from J, leaving 15 bases between them.

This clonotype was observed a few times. The CDR3 loop reads CATSRDLGSNQPQHF. DNA of the CDR3: TGTGCCACCAGCAGAGATTTGGGTAGCAATCAGCCCCAGCATTTT. The chain combines TRBV15 with TRBJ1-5, with unresolved D. Germline-derived CDR1 and CDR2 are LNHNV and YYDKDF (reference sequence). The CDR3 spans 15 residues. V lost 0 bases and J 0 bases, leaving 6 bases between the germline ends.

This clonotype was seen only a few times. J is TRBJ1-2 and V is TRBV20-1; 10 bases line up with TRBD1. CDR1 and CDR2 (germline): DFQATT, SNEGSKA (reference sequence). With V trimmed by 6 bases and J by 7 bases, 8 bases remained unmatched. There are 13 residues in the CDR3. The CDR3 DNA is TGCAGTGCCGGTGGACAGGGGGTTTCTGGCTACACCTTC. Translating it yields CSAGGQGVSGYTF.

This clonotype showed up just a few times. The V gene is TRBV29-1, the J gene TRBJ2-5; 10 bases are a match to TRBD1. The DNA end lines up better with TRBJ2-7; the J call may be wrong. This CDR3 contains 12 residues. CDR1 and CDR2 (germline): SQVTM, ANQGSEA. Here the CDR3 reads CSVGTGAGEQYF. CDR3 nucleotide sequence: TGCAGCGTCGGGACAGGGGCTGGCGAGCAGTACTTC.

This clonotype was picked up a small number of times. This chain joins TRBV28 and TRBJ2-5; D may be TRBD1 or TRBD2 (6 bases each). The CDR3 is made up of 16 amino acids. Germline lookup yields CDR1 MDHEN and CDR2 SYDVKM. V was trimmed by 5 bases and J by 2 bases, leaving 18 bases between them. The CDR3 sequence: CASSIRRARGQETQYF. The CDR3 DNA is TGTGCCAGCAGTATTAGGAGGGCGAGGGGGCAAGAGACCCAGTACTTC.

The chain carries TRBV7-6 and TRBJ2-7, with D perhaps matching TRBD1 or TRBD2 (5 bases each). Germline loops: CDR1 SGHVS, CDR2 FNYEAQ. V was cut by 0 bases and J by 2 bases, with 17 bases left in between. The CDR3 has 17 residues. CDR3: CASSLALRGPLTYEQYF. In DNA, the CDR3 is TGTGCCAGCAGCTTAGCGCTTAGGGGACCTTTAACCTACGAGCAGTACTTC.

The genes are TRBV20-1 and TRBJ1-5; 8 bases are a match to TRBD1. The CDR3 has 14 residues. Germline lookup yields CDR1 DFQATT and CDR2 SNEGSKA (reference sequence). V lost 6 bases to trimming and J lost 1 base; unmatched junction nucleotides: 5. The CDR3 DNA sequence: TGCAGTGCCCCGGACAGGGTCAGCAATCAGCCCCAGCATTTT. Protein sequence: CSAPDRVSNQPQHF.

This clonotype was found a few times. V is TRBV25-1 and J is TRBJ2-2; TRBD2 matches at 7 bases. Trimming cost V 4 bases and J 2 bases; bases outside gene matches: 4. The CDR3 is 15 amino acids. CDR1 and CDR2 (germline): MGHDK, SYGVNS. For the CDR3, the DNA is TGTGCCAGCAGTGCCCGGGAGGACAACACCGGGGAGCTGTTTTTT. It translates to CASSAREDNTGELFF.

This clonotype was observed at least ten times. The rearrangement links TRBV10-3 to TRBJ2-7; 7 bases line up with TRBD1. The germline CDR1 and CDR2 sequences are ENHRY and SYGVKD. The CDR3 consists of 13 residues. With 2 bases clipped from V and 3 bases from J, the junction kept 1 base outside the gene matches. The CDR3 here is CAISEGQVYEQYF. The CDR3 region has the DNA TGTGCCATCAGTGAGGGACAGGTCTACGAGCAGTACTTC.

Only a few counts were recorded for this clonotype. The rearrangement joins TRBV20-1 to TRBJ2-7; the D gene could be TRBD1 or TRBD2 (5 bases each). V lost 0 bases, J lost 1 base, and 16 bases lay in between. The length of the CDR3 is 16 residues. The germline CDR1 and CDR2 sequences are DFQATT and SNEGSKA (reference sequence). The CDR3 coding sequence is TGCAGTGCTAGAGAAGGGGCAGGGAGTTTTTCCTACGAGCAGTACTTC. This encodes CSAREGAGSFSYEQYF.

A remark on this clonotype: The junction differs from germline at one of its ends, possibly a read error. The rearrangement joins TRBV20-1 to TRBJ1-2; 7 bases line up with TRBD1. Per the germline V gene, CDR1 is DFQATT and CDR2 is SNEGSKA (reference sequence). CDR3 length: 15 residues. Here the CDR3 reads CGARAPGQNNYGYTF. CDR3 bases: TGCGGTGCTAGAGCCCCGGGACAGAATAACTATGGCTACACCTTC.

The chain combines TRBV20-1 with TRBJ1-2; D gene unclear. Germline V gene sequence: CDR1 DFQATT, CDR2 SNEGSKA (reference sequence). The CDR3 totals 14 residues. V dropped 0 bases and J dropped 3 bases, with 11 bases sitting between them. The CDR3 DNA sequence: TGCAGTGCTAGAGAGGACGGTGGGGACTATGGCTACACCTTC. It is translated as CSAREDGGDYGYTF.

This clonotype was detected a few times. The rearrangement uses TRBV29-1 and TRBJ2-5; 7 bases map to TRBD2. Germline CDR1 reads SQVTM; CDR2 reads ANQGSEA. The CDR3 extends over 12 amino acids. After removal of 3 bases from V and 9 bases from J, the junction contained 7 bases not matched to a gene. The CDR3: CSVDLVGGSQYF. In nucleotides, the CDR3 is TGCAGCGTTGATTTGGTGGGGGGGTCCCAGTACTTC.